This T cell receptor (beta chain) derives from a study of control samples from healthy donors and cancer patients. This CDR3 comprises 13 residues. The germline V gene encodes CDR1 MDHEN and CDR2 SYDVKM. Between the trimmed V and J ends, which lost 4 bases and 9 bases, there was a span of 10 bases. Data came from immunoSEQ multiplex PCR; TCRdb stores just in-frame clones and leaves some out. Of around 100,000 clones listed, roughly 90% are singletons. This sequence joins TRBV28 and TRBJ1-6; D is uncertain. The sample comprised blood. The TCR comes from a young man in good health. The CDR3 reads CASSWMEGSPLHF. CDR3 in DNA: TGTGCCAGCAGTTGGATGGAGGGTTCACCCCTCCACTTT.